The 6 T cell receptor beta chains listed next were all sequenced from one sample in a study of CD8 T cells in ankylosing spondylitis. One entry per CDR3 protein, called by TCRdb with MiXCR from the 5' RACE reads. The table lists about 300,000 distinct CDR3 sequences, 11% of them singletons. Sequencing was done on a sample of blood, either unsorted or a sorted T cell fraction (not recorded which). The receptor set was obtained from a female donor with ankylosing spondylitis or in good health (not recorded which).

This clonotype was recorded many times. J is TRBJ2-2 and V is TRBV12-3 or TRBV12-4; 7 bases are a match to TRBD1. The V segment lost 7 bases and the J segment 0 bases; nucleotides outside the gene matches: 8. The CDR3 extends over 16 amino acids. The DNA of the CDR3 is TGTGCCAGCACCAAGGTGGGGACAGCGAACACCGGGGAGCTGTTTTTT. Translating gives CASTKVGTANTGELFF.

At least ten counts were recorded for this clonotype. The V and J genes are TRBV11-2 and TRBJ1-6; D gene uncertain. The CDR3 spans 18 residues. Trimming took off 4 bases at V and 7 bases at J, with 23 bases between the two ends. CDR1 SGHAT and CDR2 FQNNGV come from the germline V gene. Here the CDR3 DNA reads TGTGCCAGCAGCTCACCCGAGCGGGCCACAACCTGGAATTCACCCCTCCACTTT. Its protein product is CASSSPERATTWNSPLHF.

This clonotype occurred many times. The chain has TRBV12-3 or TRBV12-4 and TRBJ2-1; 15 bases agree with TRBD2. Trimming removed 7 bases from V and 4 bases from J; junction bases left unmatched: 2. The CDR3 contains 15 residues. The CDR3 here is CASTGTSGRYNEQFF. DNA for the CDR3: TGTGCCAGCACCGGGACTAGCGGGAGGTACAATGAGCAGTTCTTC.

This clonotype showed up many times. The chain has TRBV5-1 and TRBJ1-1; 8 nucleotides align to TRBD1. From germline, CDR1 is SGHRS and CDR2 YFSETQ. CDR3 length: 14 amino acids. After removal of 5 bases from V and 5 bases from J, the junction contained 8 bases not matched to a gene. The CDR3 is CASSLQGDGTEAFF. The CDR3 coding sequence is TGCGCCAGCAGTTTACAGGGGGATGGGACTGAAGCTTTCTTT.

This clonotype has at least ten counts. The rearrangement joins TRBV20-1 to TRBJ2-7, with D hard to call. The germline V and J ends were trimmed by 1 base and 2 bases, with 18 bases remaining between them. The CDR3 has 16 amino acids. The germline V gene encodes CDR1 DFQATT and CDR2 SNEGSKA (reference sequence). For the CDR3, the DNA is TGCAGTGCTAGAGGCAAAATCCTGTTATTAACCTACGAGCAGTACTTC. This codes for CSARGKILLLTYEQYF.

This clonotype was detected only a few times. V is TRBV7-2 and J is TRBJ2-2, with 12 bases lining up with TRBD2. CDR3 length: 17 amino acids. CDR1 and CDR2 from the germline V gene are SGHTA and FQGNSA. Trimming cost V 5 bases and J 5 bases; bases outside gene matches: 9. CDR3 sequence reads: CASSPRLAGARTGELFF. The CDR3 nucleotides read TGTGCCAGCAGCCCAAGACTAGCGGGAGCGAGAACCGGGGAGCTGTTTTTT.